The 8 T cell receptor beta chains below come from one sample, sequenced in a study of T cell responses to AZD1222 COVID-19 vaccine. Sequencing was performed with immunoSEQ multiplex PCR; in TCRdb, only in-frame clones are kept and a portion is missing. The sample has about 110,000 clones; 70% to 90% are singletons. Source: peripheral blood, taken 28 days after the second AZD1222 dose. The receptors come from an adult who received the AZD1222 COVID-19 vaccine.

This clone showed up just once. The chain has TRBV6-5 and TRBJ1-5; D remains unclear. Germline loops: CDR1 MNHEY, CDR2 SVGAGI. This CDR3 is built from 13 residues. V shed 6 bases and J shed 7 bases, with 13 bases lying between them. The CDR3 region has the DNA TGTGCCAGCAGCAAAGGAGGTGCGCAGCCCCAGCATTTT. It specifies CASSKGGAQPQHF.

The V and J genes are TRBV2 and TRBJ2-2; D not resolved. The CDR3 is made up of 16 amino acids. From germline, CDR1 is SNHLY and CDR2 FYNNEI. V dropped 4 bases and J dropped 1 base, with 13 bases sitting between them. The CDR3 DNA reads as TGTGCCAGCAGTGTGTCTGGTCCAGAGAACACCGGGGAGCTGTTTTTT. It codes for CASSVSGPENTGELFF.

The chain joins TRBV19 to TRBJ2-2; D might be TRBD2 (5 bases). This CDR3 is built from 14 residues. Trimming pared 7 bases from V and 1 base from J, leaving 10 bases between. The germline V gene has CDR1 LNHDA and CDR2 SQIVND (reference sequence). In DNA form, the CDR3 reads TGTGCCAGTACTTCCCGGGGGAACACCGGGGAGCTGTTTTTT. Translation gives CASTSRGNTGELFF.

The V and J genes are TRBV19 and TRBJ1-5, with 9 nucleotides matching TRBD1. This CDR3 has 17 residues. The V gene end was trimmed by 8 bases and the J gene end by 7 bases; junction bases not matched to a gene: 18. The germline gives CDR1 LNHDA, CDR2 SQIVND (reference sequence). The CDR3 protein is CASDPYTPQGAAQPQHF. In nucleotides, the CDR3 is TGTGCCAGTGACCCTTACACCCCACAGGGGGCGGCGCAGCCCCAGCATTTT.

J is TRBJ2-7 and V is TRBV11-3; D is uncertain. V was trimmed by 0 bases and J by 0 bases, leaving 12 bases between them. This CDR3 has 16 amino acids. Per the germline V gene, CDR1 is SGHNT and CDR2 is YENEEA. The CDR3 bases are TGTGCCAGCAGCTTAGATACCGTATCGTCCTCCTACGAGCAGTACTTC. This encodes CASSLDTVSSSYEQYF.

V usage is TRBV5-1 and J usage is TRBJ1-1; 8 nucleotides match TRBD1. J gave up 7 bases and V 4 bases, and 9 bases lay outside the gene matches. Germline lookup yields CDR1 SGHRS and CDR2 YFSETQ. CDR3 length: 14 residues. CDR3 coding DNA: TGCGCCAGCAGCAGTGGACAGGGAGGAATTGAAGCTTTCTTT. Translating gives CASSSGQGGIEAFF. The variable domain in full, with the rest retrieved from reference TRBV5-1 and TRBJ1-1, is KAGVTQTPRYLIKTRGQQVTLSCSPISGHRSVSWYQQTPGQGLQFLFEYFSETQRNKGNFPGRFSGRQFSNSRSEMNVSTLELGDSALYLCASSSGQGGIEAFFGQGTRLTVV.

The chain combines TRBV5-1 with TRBJ2-1, with D unresolved. The V end was cut by 4 bases, the J end by 7 bases, with 12 bases between. Germline CDR1 and CDR2: SGHRS and YFSETQ. This CDR3 is 13 amino acids long. CDR3 sequence reads: CASSDTGWNEQFF. CDR3 in DNA: TGCGCCAGCAGCGACACTGGGTGGAATGAGCAGTTCTTC.

This sequence joins TRBV18 and TRBJ1-6; D is undetermined. Per the germline V gene, CDR1 is KGHSH and CDR2 is LQKENI. Trimming shortened V by 3 bases and J by 10 bases, and 16 bases separated the two germline ends. The CDR3 runs to 15 residues. CDR3 residues: CASSPPGGRQSPLHF. CDR3 coding DNA: TGTGCCAGCTCACCCCCCGGCGGACGGCAATCACCCCTCCACTTT.